Detailed here is one TCR beta chain. No antigen is known for it. The data were produced by immunoSEQ multiplex PCR, yet TCRdb's version contains in-frame clones alone and is incomplete. The sample lists 57,000 or so clones; roughly 80% were seen once. This sample was taken from a study of OX40 agonist ivuxolimab in advanced cancers. General study points: Also present in some nonresponders was a low level of normalized T-cell clonal expansion. Undetermined was the antigen specificity of the expanded peripheral T cells.

The sequence derives from an adult with an advanced solid tumor such as melanoma, head and neck, liver or kidney cancer. The specimen was CD4+ or CD8+ T cells sorted from blood, collected in a trial of the OX40 agonist ivuxolimab.

CDR3 sequence reads: CASKAGVKDTQYF. CDR3 nucleotides: TGTGCCAGCAAGGCGGGAGTGAAAGATACGCAGTATTTT. The V and J genes are TRBV6-1 and TRBJ2-3, with 7 bases matching TRBD2. The CDR3 length is 13 residues. Germline V gene data show CDR1 as MNHNS and CDR2 as SASEGT. V was pared by 7 bases and J by 5 bases, with 6 bases of the junction left unmatched.